Below, 16 T cell receptor beta chains from the same sample are listed, as sequenced in a study of beta chain features in type 1 diabetes. These receptors are not linked to any known antigen. Overall study results and limits: When Type 1 diabetes patients were examined, their TCRB CDR3s proved moderately but significantly shorter in all four CD4+ subsets.

Sequencing targeted expressed TCRB transcripts, as all isolated RNA had been reverse transcribed. TCRdb keeps only in-frame clones here, not all; method: immunoSEQ multiplex PCR. The sample contains over 200,000 clones, 11% of which appear only once. The specimen was naive CD4+ T cells from blood. These receptors all stem from a man aged 25 to 40 with type 1 diabetes.

The chain carries TRBV6-5 and TRBJ2-2, with D perhaps TRBD2 (7 bases). This CDR3 has 14 residues. V was pared by 1 base and J by 9 bases, with 12 bases between. Germline V lookup: CDR1 MNHEY, CDR2 SVGAGI. The CDR3 bases are TGTGCCAGCAGTTACTTCTACGGGGGGCGGGAGCTGTTTTTT. This encodes CASSYFYGGRELFF.

The genes are TRBV28 and TRBJ1-5; the D is unclear. This CDR3 has 12 amino acids. Germline V gives CDR1 MDHEN, CDR2 SYDVKM. V was trimmed by 5 bases and J by 5 bases, leaving 7 bases between them. The DNA for the CDR3 is TGTGCCAGCAGTCCTCCGGATCAGCCCCAGCATTTT. This gives the protein CASSPPDQPQHF.

This chain links TRBV25-1 with TRBJ2-1, with 8 bases lining up with TRBD1. The CDR3 loop spans 13 amino acids. Germline-derived CDR1 and CDR2 are MGHDK and SYGVNS. The V segment lost 6 bases and the J segment 7 bases; nucleotides outside the gene matches: 5. Here the CDR3 DNA reads TGTGCCAGCAGGCAGGGGGCGAGGAATGAGCAGTTCTTC. This gives the protein CASRQGARNEQFF. Supplemented by reference TRBV25-1 and TRBJ2-1, the full variable domain reads EADIYQTPRYLVIGTGKKITLECSQTMGHDKMYWYQQDPGMELHLIHYSYGVNSTEKGDLSSESTVSRIRTEHFPLTLESARPSHTSQYLCASRQGARNEQFFGPGTRLTVL.

This clone appeared a few times. The V and J genes are TRBV5-4 and TRBJ1-2, with D possibly TRBD1 on 5 matching bases. Germline V gene lookup returns CDR1 SGHNT and CDR2 YYREEE (reference sequence). The V and J ends lost 5 bases and 0 bases respectively, with 11 bases between them. The CDR3 runs to 14 residues. CDR3 loop: CASRRGTANYGYTF. The CDR3 nucleotides are TGTGCCAGCAGACGGGGGACGGCTAACTATGGCTACACCTTC.

This clone was counted a few times. V and J are TRBV10-3 and TRBJ2-7; 11 nucleotides agree with TRBD2. J lost 0 bases, V lost 2 bases, and 0 bases had no gene match. This CDR3 spans 15 amino acids. Germline assignment: CDR1 ENHRY and CDR2 SYGVKD. CDR3 sequence reads: CAISELAGGSYEQYF. For the CDR3, the DNA is TGTGCCATCAGTGAGCTAGCGGGGGGCTCCTACGAGCAGTACTTC.

A few counts support this clone. CDR3 sequence: CASSRIQGSYEQYF. DNA for the CDR3: TGTGCCAGCAGTCGAATACAGGGCTCCTACGAGCAGTACTTC. The J gene is TRBJ2-7, the V gene TRBV6-5; possibly TRBD1 for D (6 bases). Germline CDR1 and CDR2: MNHEY and SVGAGI. The CDR3 covers 14 residues. V was trimmed by 5 bases and J by 0 bases, leaving 11 bases between them.

V is TRBV28 and J is TRBJ2-7; perhaps TRBD2 as D (7 bases). The V end was cut by 2 bases, the J end by 5 bases, with 16 bases between. Germline CDR1 MDHEN, CDR2 SYDVKM. The CDR3 runs 15 residues. The CDR3 reads CASSLSSAGAHEQYF. The CDR3 DNA reads TGTGCCAGCAGTTTAAGCAGCGCGGGGGCCCACGAGCAGTACTTC.

This clone was seen a handful of times. CDR3 residues: CASSQGALGQRKTGGIEAFF. Here the CDR3 DNA reads TGCGCCAGCAGCCAAGGGGCTTTAGGACAGCGAAAAACGGGGGGGATTGAAGCTTTCTTT. The V and J genes are TRBV4-1 and TRBJ1-1; D is possibly TRBD1 (6 bases). V was clipped by 1 base and J by 7 bases, with 31 bases between them. Germline assignment: CDR1 MGHRA and CDR2 YSYEKL. The CDR3 has 20 residues.

Of note for this clone: This CDR3 is also generated by other DNA sequences in the sample. The chain joins TRBV9 to TRBJ1-1; no reliable D call. Germline assignment: CDR1 SGDLS and CDR2 YYNGEE. The CDR3 is made up of 13 amino acids. V lost 0 bases, J lost 2 bases, and 5 bases lay in between. The CDR3 nucleotides are TGTGCCAGCAGCGTAGGTACAAACACTGAAGCTTTCTTT. The encoded protein is CASSVGTNTEAFF.

This chain joins TRBV7-2 and TRBJ2-2, with a weak D call TRBD1 (6 bases). Germline V CDR1 and CDR2: SGHTA, FQGNSA. The V end lost 3 bases, the J end lost 7 bases, and 12 bases lay between the germline ends. This CDR3 region has 14 residues. CDR3 sequence reads: CASSFNREGGELFF. DNA for the CDR3: TGTGCCAGCAGCTTCAACAGGGAAGGCGGGGAGCTGTTTTTT.

DNA of the CDR3: TGTGCCAGCAGCCCCCCCGACAGGGGCTCTGGAAACACCATATATTTT. It translates to CASSPPDRGSGNTIYF. V gene TRBV5-4 combines with J gene TRBJ1-3, with 8 positions matching TRBD1. The CDR3 runs 16 residues. Germline-derived CDR1 and CDR2 are SGHNT and YYREEE (reference sequence). V lost 4 bases, J lost 0 bases, and 6 bases stayed unmatched.

This chain links TRBV19 with TRBJ1-1; no clear D. This CDR3 comprises 15 residues. The germline CDR1 and CDR2 sequences are LNHDA and SQIVND (reference sequence). The ends were cut back, 7 bases at V and 1 base at J, with 16 bases in the middle. The CDR3 region is CASNHPRTENTEAFF. CDR3 in DNA: TGTGCCAGTAATCATCCGAGGACTGAGAACACTGAAGCTTTCTTT.

This clone was found a few times. J is TRBJ1-6 and V is TRBV2; D is unresolved. This CDR3 has 11 residues. The germline CDR1 and CDR2 sequences are SNHLY and FYNNEI. The germline V and J ends were trimmed by 2 bases and 12 bases, with 5 bases remaining between them. The CDR3 DNA is TGTGCCAGCAGTGAACTTTTACCCCTCCACTTT. Translated: CASSELLPLHF.

The rearrangement uses TRBV7-2 and TRBJ2-1, with TRBD2 matching over 7 bases. Germline V lookup: CDR1 SGHTA, CDR2 FQGNSA. The CDR3 runs 16 residues. V shed 0 bases, J shed 3 bases, and the junction held 5 bases outside the gene matches. In nucleotides, the CDR3 is TGTGCCAGCAGCTTAGCGAGCGGGACCTTCTACAATGAGCAGTTCTTC. Protein product: CASSLASGTFYNEQFF.

This clone has just a few counts. This chain joins TRBV5-4 and TRBJ1-1; no firm D call. In germline, CDR1 is SGHNT, CDR2 YYREEE (reference sequence). The CDR3 sequence is 16 residues long. V lost 4 bases, J lost 5 bases, and 21 bases lay in between. The CDR3 spells CASSGGWGGLVTEAFF. The CDR3 region has the DNA TGTGCCAGCAGCGGCGGGTGGGGAGGGCTTGTGACTGAAGCTTTCTTT.

The chain links TRBV5-4 to TRBJ1-6; D might be TRBD1 (6 bases). V lost 1 base and J lost 9, with 14 bases in between. The CDR3 sequence is 15 residues long. Germline assignment: CDR1 SGHNT and CDR2 YYREEE (reference sequence). This chain's CDR3 is CASSLYWGGGSPLHF. CDR3 nucleotide sequence: TGTGCCAGCAGCTTGTATTGGGGGGGCGGTTCACCCCTCCACTTT.